The rows below give T cell receptor beta chains drawn from one sample of a study of blood T cell repertoires in COVID-19. Assay used: immunoSEQ multiplex PCR; TCRdb lists only in-frame clones, some missing. The data show fewer than 200,000 clones, with around 74% seen just once and approximately 7.6% held by the top ten. Sequencing was carried out using peripheral blood. These receptors all stem from a woman between 55 and 75 years old with COVID-19, enrolled during active disease. Both conserved end residues are part of each CDR3. Fields, in order: V gene, D gene, clone size, J gene, CDR3 protein, CDR3 DNA. The D gene is left open where the match is weak. Clone size is shown for a subset of rows, as once, few, many or a class of expanded clone.

v_call: TRBV6-5
d_call: NA
clone_size: NA
j_call: TRBJ1-1
cdr3_aa: CASSWEGGNTEAFF
cdr3_nt: TGTGCCAGCAGTTGGGAGGGGGGGAACACTGAAGCTTTCTTT

v_call: TRBV28
d_call: NA
clone_size: NA
j_call: TRBJ1-1
cdr3_aa: CASPHPLQGTEAFF
cdr3_nt: TGTGCCAGCCCTCACCCATTACAGGGCACTGAAGCTTTCTTT

v_call: TRBV5-6
d_call: TRBD2
clone_size: NA
j_call: TRBJ2-7
cdr3_aa: CASSPQYRAGYEQYF
cdr3_nt: TGTGCCAGCAGCCCCCAGTACAGAGCGGGATACGAGCAGTACTTC

v_call: TRBV11-3
d_call: TRBD1
clone_size: few
j_call: TRBJ1-5
cdr3_aa: CASSLVVPLGTGGMKPQHF
cdr3_nt: TGTGCCAGCAGCTTAGTAGTGCCCCTCGGGACAGGGGGTATGAAGCCCCAGCATTTT

v_call: TRBV19
d_call: NA
clone_size: NA
j_call: TRBJ1-1
cdr3_aa: CASSIPGKNTEAFF
cdr3_nt: TGTGCCAGTAGTATACCAGGGAAGAACACTGAAGCTTTCTTT

v_call: TRBV16
d_call: NA
clone_size: NA
j_call: TRBJ2-4
cdr3_aa: CASSQNILAKNIQYF
cdr3_nt: TGTGCCAGCAGCCAAAATATATTAGCCAAAAACATTCAGTACTTC

v_call: TRBV3-1/TRBV3-2
d_call: TRBD1
clone_size: NA
j_call: TRBJ1-1
cdr3_aa: CASSQVATGGRVLPTEAFF
cdr3_nt: TGTGCCAGCAGCCAAGTGGCGACAGGGGGACGGGTACTCCCCACTGAAGCTTTCTTT

v_call: TRBV12-2
d_call: NA
clone_size: NA
j_call: TRBJ1-5
cdr3_aa: CASRLVGGRGPHQPQHF
cdr3_nt: TGTGCAAGTCGCTTAGTGGGGGGCAGGGGGCCCCATCAGCCCCAGCATTTT

v_call: TRBV4-1
d_call: NA
clone_size: NA
j_call: TRBJ1-1
cdr3_aa: CASSQDPGTREAFF
cdr3_nt: TGCGCCAGCAGCCAAGACCCAGGAACCCGGGAGGCTTTCTTT

v_call: TRBV10-1
d_call: NA
clone_size: NA
j_call: TRBJ1-1
cdr3_aa: CASSETGVMNTEAFF
cdr3_nt: TGCGCCAGCAGTGAAACAGGCGTCATGAACACTGAAGCTTTCTTT

v_call: TRBV28
d_call: TRBD1
clone_size: NA
j_call: TRBJ1-2
cdr3_aa: CASSSVRTGGNYGYTF
cdr3_nt: TGTGCCAGCAGTTCAGTTAGGACAGGGGGAAACTATGGCTACACCTTC

v_call: TRBV7-8
d_call: NA
clone_size: NA
j_call: TRBJ2-1
cdr3_aa: CASSLTQTGEQVF
cdr3_nt: TGTGCCAGCAGCCTCACCCAGACGGGGGAACAGGTCTTC

v_call: TRBV5-1
d_call: TRBD1
clone_size: NA
j_call: TRBJ1-2
cdr3_aa: CASSLGTGSGYTF
cdr3_nt: TGCGCCAGCAGCTTGGGGACAGGGAGTGGCTACACCTTC

v_call: TRBV12-3/TRBV12-4
d_call: NA
clone_size: few
j_call: TRBJ2-3
cdr3_aa: CASSFTVDTQYF
cdr3_nt: TGTGCCAGCAGTTTTACGGTCGATACGCAGTATTTT

v_call: TRBV7-2
d_call: NA
clone_size: NA
j_call: TRBJ2-5
cdr3_aa: CASREGFGGGPQTQYF
cdr3_nt: TGTGCCAGCAGGGAGGGTTTCGGCGGAGGGCCTCAGACCCAGTACTTC

v_call: TRBV9
d_call: TRBD1
clone_size: NA
j_call: TRBJ1-1
cdr3_aa: CASSVDIGTGDEAFF
cdr3_nt: TGTGCCAGCAGCGTAGACATTGGGACAGGAGACGAAGCTTTCTTT

v_call: TRBV18
d_call: NA
clone_size: NA
j_call: TRBJ2-7
cdr3_aa: CASSEVAVYEQYF
cdr3_nt: TGTGCCAGCTCAGAGGTGGCAGTATACGAGCAGTACTTC

v_call: TRBV29-1
d_call: TRBD1
clone_size: NA
j_call: TRBJ2-6
cdr3_aa: CSVLQTGAGANVLTF
cdr3_nt: TGCAGCGTACTTCAAACAGGGGCCGGGGCCAACGTCCTGACTTTC

v_call: TRBV4-1
d_call: NA
clone_size: NA
j_call: TRBJ2-1
cdr3_aa: CASSQDRAGSYNEQFF
cdr3_nt: TGCGCCAGCAGCCAAGATCGGGCGGGCTCCTACAATGAGCAGTTCTTC

v_call: TRBV19
d_call: NA
clone_size: few
j_call: TRBJ1-5
cdr3_aa: CASSQQGGNQPQHF
cdr3_nt: TGTGCCAGTAGTCAACAGGGAGGCAATCAGCCCCAGCATTTT

v_call: TRBV4-3
d_call: NA
clone_size: NA
j_call: TRBJ1-3
cdr3_aa: CASSQDYSVSGNTIYF
cdr3_nt: TGCGCCAGCAGCCAAGATTACTCCGTCTCTGGAAACACCATATATTTT

v_call: TRBV29-1
d_call: NA
clone_size: NA
j_call: TRBJ2-2
cdr3_aa: CSVRGRVTGELFF
cdr3_nt: TGCAGCGTTAGAGGGCGCGTCACCGGGGAGCTGTTTTTT

v_call: TRBV12-2
d_call: NA
clone_size: NA
j_call: TRBJ2-3
cdr3_aa: CASRARTGADTQYF
cdr3_nt: TGTGCAAGTCGCGCCCGTACAGGGGCAGATACGCAGTATTTT

v_call: TRBV9
d_call: NA
clone_size: many
j_call: TRBJ2-7
cdr3_aa: CASSVNGLSYEQYF
cdr3_nt: TGTGCCAGCAGCGTTAACGGACTTTCCTACGAGCAGTACTTC

v_call: TRBV3-1/TRBV3-2
d_call: TRBD1
clone_size: few
j_call: TRBJ1-5
cdr3_aa: CASSPGTGDQPQHF
cdr3_nt: TGTGCCAGCAGCCCAGGGACAGGGGATCAGCCCCAGCATTTT

v_call: TRBV7-8
d_call: TRBD2
clone_size: NA
j_call: TRBJ2-3
cdr3_aa: CASSFPTAGGGNTQYF
cdr3_nt: TGTGCCAGCAGCTTCCCCACGGCGGGCGGGGGAAATACGCAGTATTTT

v_call: TRBV5-1
d_call: NA
clone_size: few
j_call: TRBJ1-6
cdr3_aa: CASSLNAGVGNSPLHF
cdr3_nt: TGCGCCAGCAGCTTGAACGCGGGTGTCGGGAATTCACCCCTCCACTTT

v_call: TRBV15
d_call: TRBD2
clone_size: NA
j_call: TRBJ2-1
cdr3_aa: CATSRTSGRLRSYNEQFF
cdr3_nt: TGTGCCACCAGCAGGACTAGCGGGAGATTGCGCTCCTACAATGAGCAGTTCTTC

v_call: TRBV19
d_call: TRBD1
clone_size: NA
j_call: TRBJ1-5
cdr3_aa: CASKPGTGGAVSNQPQHF
cdr3_nt: TGTGCCAGTAAACCCGGGACAGGGGGCGCGGTGAGCAATCAGCCCCAGCATTTT

v_call: TRBV6-4
d_call: TRBD1
clone_size: NA
j_call: TRBJ2-7
cdr3_aa: CASSAYDRVGEQYF
cdr3_nt: TGTGCCAGCAGTGCTTACGACAGGGTGGGCGAGCAGTACTTC

v_call: TRBV28
d_call: NA
clone_size: NA
j_call: TRBJ2-7
cdr3_aa: CASSLAGADYEQYF
cdr3_nt: TGTGCCAGCAGTTTGGCGGGTGCCGACTACGAGCAGTACTTC

v_call: TRBV28
d_call: NA
clone_size: NA
j_call: TRBJ2-5
cdr3_aa: CASSFERSQETQYF
cdr3_nt: TGTGCCAGCAGTTTCGAGCGGTCACAAGAGACCCAGTACTTC

v_call: TRBV28
d_call: TRBD1
clone_size: NA
j_call: TRBJ1-4
cdr3_aa: CASSSRGQGATNEKLFF
cdr3_nt: TGTGCCAGCAGTTCTAGAGGACAGGGGGCAACTAATGAAAAACTGTTTTTT

v_call: TRBV5-6
d_call: TRBD1
clone_size: NA
j_call: TRBJ1-1
cdr3_aa: CASSLGPQGPNTEAFF
cdr3_nt: TGTGCCAGCAGCTTGGGCCCACAGGGGCCGAACACTGAAGCTTTCTTT

v_call: TRBV28
d_call: TRBD2
clone_size: NA
j_call: TRBJ2-2
cdr3_aa: CASSLPAGGSGELFF
cdr3_nt: TGTGCCAGCAGTCTCCCAGCGGGGGGGTCCGGGGAGCTGTTTTTT

v_call: TRBV7-7
d_call: TRBD1
clone_size: NA
j_call: TRBJ2-4
cdr3_aa: CASSQTLKQGIIRQLAKNIQYF
cdr3_nt: TGTGCTAGCAGCCAAACACTAAAACAGGGGATAATACGTCAACTAGCCAAAAACATTCAGTACTTC

v_call: TRBV28
d_call: NA
clone_size: few
j_call: TRBJ1-1
cdr3_aa: CASPPQGMNTEAFF
cdr3_nt: TGTGCCAGTCCCCCCCAGGGAATGAACACTGAAGCTTTCTTT

v_call: TRBV10-2
d_call: NA
clone_size: NA
j_call: TRBJ1-5
cdr3_aa: CASSEGRYQPQHF
cdr3_nt: TGCGCCAGCAGTGAGGGGCGCTATCAGCCCCAGCATTTT

v_call: TRBV7-9
d_call: TRBD1
clone_size: NA
j_call: TRBJ1-6
cdr3_aa: CASSSGGDSPLHF
cdr3_nt: TGTGCCAGCAGTTCAGGGGGTGATTCACCCCTCCACTTT

v_call: TRBV5-1
d_call: TRBD1
clone_size: NA
j_call: TRBJ1-1
cdr3_aa: CASSSGQAYTEAFF
cdr3_nt: TGCGCCAGCAGCTCGGGACAGGCCTACACTGAAGCTTTCTTT

v_call: TRBV13
d_call: NA
clone_size: many
j_call: TRBJ1-6
cdr3_aa: CASSLRSDNSPLHF
cdr3_nt: TGTGCCAGCAGCTTGCGGAGCGATAATTCACCCCTCCACTTT

v_call: TRBV6-2/TRBV6-3
d_call: TRBD1
clone_size: few
j_call: TRBJ1-1
cdr3_aa: CASSSSGTGVYTEAFF
cdr3_nt: TGTGCCAGCAGTTCCTCCGGGACAGGGGTGTACACTGAAGCTTTCTTT

v_call: TRBV2
d_call: TRBD1
clone_size: NA
j_call: TRBJ2-1
cdr3_aa: CASIIPGQASNEQFF
cdr3_nt: TGTGCCAGCATCATCCCGGGACAGGCGTCCAATGAGCAGTTCTTC

v_call: TRBV6-2/TRBV6-3
d_call: NA
clone_size: NA
j_call: TRBJ1-5
cdr3_aa: CASSSGVAGQPQHF
cdr3_nt: TGTGCCAGCAGTTCCGGGGTCGCCGGGCAGCCCCAGCATTTT

v_call: TRBV19
d_call: NA
clone_size: NA
j_call: TRBJ1-1
cdr3_aa: CASSLTFAAGTEAFF
cdr3_nt: TGTGCCAGTAGCCTGACCTTTGCCGCGGGCACTGAAGCTTTCTTT

v_call: TRBV6-6
d_call: NA
clone_size: NA
j_call: TRBJ2-7
cdr3_aa: CASSYSRDKLSYEQYF
cdr3_nt: TGTGCCAGCAGTTACTCTCGGGACAAATTATCCTACGAGCAGTACTTC

v_call: TRBV5-5
d_call: TRBD2
clone_size: NA
j_call: TRBJ2-1
cdr3_aa: CASSLGGRGGEQFF
cdr3_nt: TGTGCCAGCAGCTTGGGCGGGAGAGGTGGTGAGCAGTTCTTC

v_call: TRBV6-5
d_call: NA
clone_size: NA
j_call: TRBJ2-2
cdr3_aa: CASKPRQAGELFF
cdr3_nt: TGTGCCAGCAAGCCACGACAGGCCGGGGAGCTGTTTTTT

v_call: TRBV11-2
d_call: NA
clone_size: NA
j_call: TRBJ1-1
cdr3_aa: CASSPQKGSLNTEAFF
cdr3_nt: TGTGCCAGCAGCCCTCAGAAGGGGTCGCTGAACACTGAAGCTTTCTTT

v_call: TRBV4-3
d_call: NA
clone_size: NA
j_call: TRBJ1-4
cdr3_aa: CASSQDPQGYYEKLFF
cdr3_nt: TGCGCCAGCAGCCAAGACCCACAGGGATATTATGAAAAACTGTTTTTT

v_call: TRBV3-1/TRBV3-2
d_call: NA
clone_size: NA
j_call: TRBJ2-5
cdr3_aa: CASSQVRGETQYF
cdr3_nt: TGTGCCAGCAGCCAAGTTCGAGGGGAGACCCAGTACTTC

v_call: TRBV3-1/TRBV3-2
d_call: NA
clone_size: few
j_call: TRBJ1-2
cdr3_aa: CASSQVAEAGGYTF
cdr3_nt: TGTGCCAGCAGCCAGGTGGCAGAAGCAGGTGGCTACACCTTC

v_call: TRBV6-5
d_call: NA
clone_size: NA
j_call: TRBJ2-7
cdr3_aa: CASSSGPRVGEQYF
cdr3_nt: TGTGCCAGCAGTTCTGGCCCCCGGGTGGGCGAGCAGTACTTC

v_call: TRBV9
d_call: NA
clone_size: NA
j_call: TRBJ2-1
cdr3_aa: CASRGTGSEQFF
cdr3_nt: TGTGCCAGCCGGGGGACGGGGAGTGAGCAGTTCTTC

v_call: TRBV28
d_call: NA
clone_size: NA
j_call: TRBJ1-6
cdr3_aa: CASSEGLLNSPLHF
cdr3_nt: TGTGCCAGCAGCGAGGGACTCCTGAATTCACCCCTCCACTTT

v_call: TRBV11-3
d_call: NA
clone_size: NA
j_call: TRBJ2-1
cdr3_aa: CASSLEPLANNEQFF
cdr3_nt: TGTGCCAGCAGCTTAGAGCCACTAGCCAATAATGAGCAGTTCTTC

v_call: TRBV6-5
d_call: NA
clone_size: few
j_call: TRBJ1-3
cdr3_aa: CASKRGFSGNTIYF
cdr3_nt: TGTGCCAGCAAACGGGGGTTCTCTGGAAACACCATATATTTT